This T cell receptor beta chain is drawn from a study of T-cell reconstitution after alpha-beta-depleted transplantation in children. Points from the study as a whole: Recipient T cells and thymic progenitors that survived were the source of the high TCRbeta diversity seen at day 60 in some patients. By one year post-transplant, T-cell counts and diversity largely arose from T cells that were newly produced. Expanded graft clones, several hundred of them, were reportedly the source of alpha-beta T cells about two months after transplant.

The V gene's germline CDR1 is MNHNS and CDR2 SASEGT. CDR3 length: 15 residues. To note about this clonotype: Its antigen is unknown. A clone one base away is much larger, so this may be a read error.

Unique molecular identifiers were incorporated into the prepared TCRbeta library. MiXCR was run by TCRdb on the PCR reads, yielding one entry per CDR3 protein. The sample yields roughly 180,000 distinct CDR3 sequences, approximately 10% seen once. The specimen comprised PBMCs, sampled before TCRalphabeta/CD19-depleted stem cell transplant. The TCR originated in a boy between 2 and 10 years old with acute myeloid leukemia, due to receive a stem cell transplant. This chain connects TRBV6-1 to TRBJ2-5; 8 positions agree with TRBD1. CDR3 coding DNA: TGTGCCAGCAGTCTCGGGACAGGACGGCAAGAGATCCAGTACTTC. As protein: CASSLGTGRQEIQYF.